This is a list of T cell receptor beta chains from one sample in a study of cytomegalovirus exposure and HLA in healthy donors. This table comes from immunoSEQ multiplex PCR, and its TCRdb copy is limited to in-frame clones, with some not included. The sample lists 90,000 to 130,000 clones; 90% to 96% were seen once. The sequencing input was PBMCs. Every receptor here comes from a woman aged 18-30 years in good health and CMV-seronegative. Both conserved end residues are part of each CDR3. A D gene is named only where the DNA matches it firmly. Where a row states a size, it is once, few, many or the class of an expanded clone; other rows omit it.

abundance	v_gene	j_gene	d_gene	CDR3nt	CDR3aa
.	TRBV5-1	TRBJ2-3	TRBD2	TGCGCCAGCAGGACCGGACTAGCGGGGGGCACAGATACGCAGTATTTT	CASRTGLAGGTDTQYF
once	TRBV5-4	TRBJ2-1	TRBD2	TGTGCCAGCAGCTACGGGACTAGCGGGGGCCCCAGCTCCTACAATGAGCAGTTCTTC	CASSYGTSGGPSSYNEQFF
.	TRBV4-1	TRBJ1-2	.	TGCGCCAGCAGCCAAGCCAGGGAAACTAACTATGGCTACACCTTC	CASSQARETNYGYTF
.	TRBV4-3	TRBJ2-5	.	TGCGCCAGCAGCCAAGAGTCCGGGTTAACCCAGTACTTC	CASSQESGLTQYF
.	TRBV5-1	TRBJ1-2	TRBD1	TGCGCCAGCAGCGCCGGGACAGGGAACAACTATGGCTACACCTTC	CASSAGTGNNYGYTF
.	TRBV4-3	TRBJ1-4	TRBD1	TGCGCCAGCAGCCAAGCTACAGGGGTTAATGAAAAACTGTTTTTT	CASSQATGVNEKLFF
.	TRBV5-4	TRBJ1-2	.	TGTGCCAGCAGCCCCGCGGCTACAGGGAACTATGGCTACACCTTC	CASSPAATGNYGYTF
.	TRBV6-5	TRBJ1-1	.	TGTGCCAGCAGTTACGGTTTAGCGACACCAAACACTGAAGCTTTCTTT	CASSYGLATPNTEAFF
.	TRBV4-1	TRBJ2-4	TRBD1	TGCGCCAGCAGCTGGGACAGCTTCAAAAACATTCAGTACTTC	CASSWDSFKNIQYF
.	TRBV28	TRBJ1-5	.	TGTGCCAGCAGTTCGGAGGGCAATCAGCCCCAGCATTTT	CASSSEGNQPQHF
.	TRBV29-1	TRBJ2-7	TRBD1	TGCAGCGGCGGGACAGGCGCATACGAGCAGTACTTC	CSGGTGAYEQYF
.	TRBV7-3	TRBJ2-3	.	TGTGCCAGCAGCTCCCAGGGGGGAAGCACAGATACGCAGTATTTT	CASSSQGGSTDTQYF
.	TRBV6-5	TRBJ1-1	TRBD1	TGTGCCAGCAGTTACTTACAGGGGGGGGGCACTGAAGCTTTCTTT	CASSYLQGGGTEAFF
.	TRBV6-4	TRBJ2-1	TRBD2	TGTGCCAGCTCCCGACTAGCGGGGGGGATCAATGAGCAGTTCTTC	CASSRLAGGINEQFF
.	TRBV7-3	TRBJ1-1	.	TGTGCCAGCAGCCTAGGTGGGAGGGGAGATGACACTGAAGCTTTCTTT	CASSLGGRGDDTEAFF
.	TRBV9	TRBJ1-2	TRBD1	TGTGCCAGCAGCCTCGGGACCGACAGGGGTTCTGGCTACACCTTC	CASSLGTDRGSGYTF
.	TRBV6-6	TRBJ1-1	.	TGTGCCAGCAGTCCGGCGGGAGATATGAACACTGAAGCTTTCTTT	CASSPAGDMNTEAFF
.	TRBV15	TRBJ2-5	.	TGTGCCACCAGCAGACCCCGACCGTTAGGAGAGGCAGAGACCCAGTACTTC	CATSRPRPLGEAETQYF
.	TRBV6-4	TRBJ2-1	TRBD2	TGTGCCAGCAGTGACGAGACTAGCGGGGCCCGAGGTGAGCAGTTCTTC	CASSDETSGARGEQFF
.	TRBV6-5	TRBJ1-3	TRBD1	TGTGCCAGCACCGGAGGGGACAGCTCTGGAAACACCATATATTTT	CASTGGDSSGNTIYF
.	TRBV7-2	TRBJ2-7	TRBD1	TGTGCCAGCAGCTTAGGGACAGGGTCCTACGAGCAGTACTTC	CASSLGTGSYEQYF
.	TRBV19	TRBJ1-5	.	TGTGCCAGTAGTGTTACCCCAGGGGTGCAGCCCCAGCATTTT	CASSVTPGVQPQHF
.	TRBV7-6	TRBJ1-1	.	TGTGCCAGCAGCTCTCAGGGCACAGGGAGCACTGAAGCTTTCTTT	CASSSQGTGSTEAFF
.	TRBV21-1	TRBJ1-5	.	TGTGCCAGCAGCACCCCAGGCGATAGCAATCAGCCCCAGCATTTT	CASSTPGDSNQPQHF
.	TRBV5-1	TRBJ2-7	TRBD1	TGCGCCAGCAGCGAGGGACAGGGGATCTACGAGCAGTACTTC	CASSEGQGIYEQYF
.	TRBV6-4	TRBJ1-6	.	TGTGCCAGCAGTGACTCTGCAGGGGATTCACCCCTCCACTTT	CASSDSAGDSPLHF
once	TRBV10-1	TRBJ1-2	TRBD1	TGCGCCAGCAGTGGGTACAGGGGATGTGTCTATGGCTACACCTTC	CASSGYRGCVYGYTF
.	TRBV6-1	TRBJ2-2	TRBD1	TGTGCCAGCACCCGGACAGGGATTACCGGGGAGCTGTTTTTT	CASTRTGITGELFF
.	TRBV10-3	TRBJ2-5	TRBD2	TGTGCCATCAGTGAAGGTCTAGCGGGGTCTCAAGAGACCCAGTACTTC	CAISEGLAGSQETQYF
few	TRBV19	TRBJ1-2	.	TGTGCCAGTAGTATAGGCTACAGAGGCGGGAACTATGGCTACACCTTC	CASSIGYRGGNYGYTF
.	TRBV4-1	TRBJ2-5	TRBD2	TGCGCCAGCAGCGGACTAGCGGGCCAAGAGACCCAGTACTTC	CASSGLAGQETQYF
once	TRBV28	TRBJ1-4	TRBD1	TGTGCCAGCAGTTACATGGGAACAGGGGGAAATGAAAAACTGTTTTTT	CASSYMGTGGNEKLFF
.	TRBV7-6	TRBJ1-4	.	TGTGCCAGCAGCTTAGGGCTGGGGGGTGAAAAACTGTTTTTT	CASSLGLGGEKLFF
.	TRBV7-6	TRBJ1-1	TRBD1	TGTGCCAGCAGCCAACAGGGTAGACAGGGGGCGTCTGAAGCTTTCTTT	CASSQQGRQGASEAFF
.	TRBV9	TRBJ2-2	.	TGTGCCAGCAGCGTAGGGGCAGGGATCTCTCCCGGGGAGCTGTTTTTT	CASSVGAGISPGELFF
.	TRBV5-1	TRBJ1-2	TRBD1	TGCGCCAGCAGCTTGGCGGGACAGGCTGATAACTATGGCTACACCTTC	CASSLAGQADNYGYTF
.	TRBV2	TRBJ1-1	TRBD1	TGTGCCAGTGGAAGGGGCGGGACAGGGAACACTGAAGCTTTCTTT	CASGRGGTGNTEAFF
.	TRBV19	TRBJ2-7	TRBD2	TGTGCCAGTAGGCCTAGCGGGGGGGCAAACGAGCAGTACTTC	CASRPSGGANEQYF
medium-sized	TRBV7-9	TRBJ1-2	.	TGTGCCAGCAGCTTACTCGGGGGGAACTATGGCTACACCTTC	CASSLLGGNYGYTF
.	TRBV19	TRBJ1-5	.	TGTGCCAGTAGTCCTAGGGGTAATCAGCCCCAGCATTTT	CASSPRGNQPQHF
.	TRBV27	TRBJ1-5	.	TGTGCCAGCAGTTTAAGACGGACAGATCCTAATCAGCCCCAGCATTTT	CASSLRRTDPNQPQHF
.	TRBV6-4	TRBJ1-2	TRBD1	TGTGCCAGCAGTGAATATCAGGGGGCGAACTATGGCTACACCTTC	CASSEYQGANYGYTF
.	TRBV6-5	TRBJ1-1	.	TGTGCCAGCAGCCGCGGGTCGGACGGGAGAGCTTTCTTT	CASSRGSDGRAFF
.	TRBV6-6	TRBJ2-4	.	TGTGCCAGCAGCCGCCGCCAGTCTCTTACCAAAAACATTCAGTACTTC	CASSRRQSLTKNIQYF